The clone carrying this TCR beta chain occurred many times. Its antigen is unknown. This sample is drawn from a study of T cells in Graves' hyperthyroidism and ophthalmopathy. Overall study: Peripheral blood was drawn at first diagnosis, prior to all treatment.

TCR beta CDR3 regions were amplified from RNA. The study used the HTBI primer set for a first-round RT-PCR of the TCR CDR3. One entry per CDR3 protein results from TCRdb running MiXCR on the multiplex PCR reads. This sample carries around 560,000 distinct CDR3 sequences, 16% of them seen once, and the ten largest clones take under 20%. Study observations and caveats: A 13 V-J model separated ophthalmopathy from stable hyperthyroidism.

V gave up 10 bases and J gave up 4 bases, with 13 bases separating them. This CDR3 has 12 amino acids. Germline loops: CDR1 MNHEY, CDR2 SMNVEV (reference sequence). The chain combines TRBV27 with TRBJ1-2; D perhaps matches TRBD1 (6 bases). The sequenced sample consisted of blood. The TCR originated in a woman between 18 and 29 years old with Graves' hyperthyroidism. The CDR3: CATTQGGYGYTF. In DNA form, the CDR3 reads TGTGCCACAACACAGGGAGGCTATGGCTACACCTTC.